The 23 T cell receptor beta chains presented below share a single source sample, sequenced in a study of multiple sclerosis patients with progressive multifocal leukoencephalopathy. The repertoire was sequenced with immunoSEQ multiplex PCR; TCRdb's copy has only in-frame clones and lacks some. The repertoire holds tens of thousands of clones, with 85% to 95% as singletons. Time point here: before natalizumab initiation. Sequencing was performed on PBMCs. These receptors were collected from a man aged 25 to 45 with multiple sclerosis.

The chain recombines TRBV9 with TRBJ1-4; D not resolved. Germline CDR1 reads SGDLS; CDR2 reads YYNGEE. Deletions cut 0 bases from V and 0 bases from J, with 3 bases between. The CDR3 is 14 amino acids. The CDR3 is CASSVGSTNEKLFF. The DNA of the CDR3 is TGTGCCAGCAGCGTAGGGTCAACTAATGAAAAACTGTTTTTT.

This sequence joins TRBV18 and TRBJ2-1; a possible D gene is TRBD2 (5 bases). This CDR3 has 14 residues. Germline V gives CDR1 KGHSH, CDR2 LQKENI. Trimming took off 3 bases at V and 8 bases at J, with 14 bases between the two ends. DNA for the CDR3: TGTGCCAGCTCACCCAAACTAGATCAGGATGAGCAGTTCTTC. Protein sequence: CASSPKLDQDEQFF.

The V call is TRBV11-2, the J call TRBJ2-7, with TRBD1 as a possible D gene (5 bases). Germline values: CDR1 SGHAT, CDR2 FQNNGV. The CDR3 has 15 residues. V was shortened by 1 base and J by 1 base, with 11 bases between the two germline ends. CDR3 coding DNA: TGTGCCAGCAGCTTAGGCCGGGCAGGGTCCTACGAGCAGTACTTC. It is translated as CASSLGRAGSYEQYF.

The rearrangement uses TRBV18 and TRBJ1-3; D uncertain. V lost 2 bases to trimming and J lost 0 bases, with 14 bases between them. The germline CDR1 and CDR2 sequences are KGHSH and LQKENI. This CDR3 comprises 17 residues. CDR3 DNA: TGTGCCAGCTCACCAAATCTTAACAGCCTCTCTGGAAACACCATATATTTT. Its protein product is CASSPNLNSLSGNTIYF.

This clone was observed a handful of times. The chain combines TRBV5-6 with TRBJ2-1; D unclear. The germline gives CDR1 SGHDT, CDR2 YYEEEE. This CDR3 has 17 residues. V was shortened by 4 bases and J by 0 bases, with 17 bases between the two germline ends. The CDR3 coding sequence is TGTGCCAGCAGCCCCCTTAGGCGCCAGAGCTCCTACAATGAGCAGTTCTTC. Its translation is CASSPLRRQSSYNEQFF. Full variable domain (remainder filled in from reference TRBV5-6 and TRBJ2-1): DAGVTQSPTHLIKTRGQQVTLRCSPKSGHDTVSWYQQALGQGPQFIFQYYEEEERQRGNFPDRFSGHQFPNYSSELNVNALLLGDSALYLCASSPLRRQSSYNEQFFGPGTRLTVL.

The V gene is TRBV6-5, the J gene TRBJ1-5; D is unclear. Looked up from germline, CDR1 is MNHEY and CDR2 is SVGAGI. CDR3 length: 13 amino acids. The ends were cut back, 10 bases at V and 5 bases at J, with 15 bases in the middle. The CDR3 region is CAMRGRGDQPQHF. Written as DNA, the CDR3 is TGTGCCATGCGAGGACGGGGAGATCAGCCCCAGCATTTT.

The chain recombines TRBV2 with TRBJ1-1; unclear D gene. The V end lost 2 bases, the J end lost 1 base, and 5 bases lay between the germline ends. Germline loops: CDR1 SNHLY, CDR2 FYNNEI. The CDR3 loop spans 13 amino acids. The CDR3 sequence is CASSELENTEAFF. The CDR3 DNA is TGTGCCAGCAGTGAATTGGAGAACACTGAAGCTTTCTTT.

The rearrangement uses TRBV2 and TRBJ2-1; D gene uncertain. Germline V lookup: CDR1 SNHLY, CDR2 FYNNEI. This CDR3 is built from 13 residues. V lost 8 bases to trimming and J lost 4 bases, with 12 bases between them. The CDR3 bases are TGTGCCAGCGGGCGGTTAGGGTACAATGAGCAGTTCTTC. Translation: CASGRLGYNEQFF.

V gene TRBV18 combines with J gene TRBJ1-1; D remains unclear. V was shortened by 3 bases and J by 1 base, with 6 bases between the two germline ends. The CDR3 extends over 13 amino acids. CDR1 and CDR2 from the germline V gene are KGHSH and LQKENI. The CDR3 sequence is CASSPLGNTEAFF. DNA of the CDR3: TGTGCCAGCTCACCGCTGGGGAACACTGAAGCTTTCTTT. Full variable domain (missing parts from reference TRBV18 and TRBJ1-1): NAGVMQNPRHLVRRRGQEARLRCSPMKGHSHVYWYRQLPEEGLKFMVYLQKENIIDESGMPKERFSAEFPKEGPSILRIQQVVRGDSAAYFCASSPLGNTEAFFGQGTRLTVV.

The rearrangement uses TRBV10-1 and TRBJ2-4; 11 bases match TRBD1. From germline, CDR1 is WNHNN and CDR2 SYGVQD (reference sequence). The CDR3 has 15 residues. V was pared by 4 bases and J by 2 bases, with 1 base of the junction left unmatched. This chain's CDR3 is CASSGDRGSKNIQYF. The CDR3, as DNA: TGCGCCAGCAGTGGGGACAGGGGGTCCAAAAACATTCAGTACTTC.

The V call is TRBV14, the J call TRBJ2-1; 10 nucleotides align to TRBD2. There are 17 residues in the CDR3. CDR1 and CDR2 (germline): SGHDN, FVKESK. J lost 0 bases, V lost 6 bases, and 8 bases had no gene match. The CDR3 sequence is CASSPPSGRVSYNEQFF. CDR3 DNA: TGTGCCAGCAGTCCTCCTAGCGGGAGAGTCTCCTACAATGAGCAGTTCTTC. The full variable domain, completed using reference TRBV14 and TRBJ2-1, is EAGVTQFPSHSVIEKGQTVTLRCDPISGHDNLYWYRRVMGKEIKFLLHFVKESKQDESGMPNNRFLAERTGGTYSTLKVQPAELEDSGVYFCASSPPSGRVSYNEQFFGPGTRLTVL.

The chain uses TRBV6-5 and TRBJ2-7; D is undetermined. Per the germline V gene, CDR1 is MNHEY and CDR2 is SVGAGI. The CDR3 is 14 amino acids. The DNA for the CDR3 is TGTGCCAGCAGTCGTTCTGGGAACTCCAACGAGCAGTACGTC. It encodes CASSRSGNSNEQYV.

The chain has TRBV18 and TRBJ1-2; D call uncertain. Looked up from germline, CDR1 is KGHSH and CDR2 is LQKENI. This CDR3 has 14 residues. V shed 3 bases and J shed 1 base, with 9 bases lying between them. The CDR3 here is CASSPRGVNYGYTF. In DNA, the CDR3 is TGTGCCAGCTCACCTAGAGGAGTTAACTATGGCTACACCTTC.

The chain recombines TRBV5-6 with TRBJ2-5, with TRBD2 identical over 14 bases. CDR1 and CDR2 (germline): SGHDT, YYEEEE. V was pared by 0 bases and J by 4 bases, with 11 bases of the junction left unmatched. The CDR3 totals 19 residues. This CDR3 is CASSLELGLAGDLPETQYF. CDR3 sequence (DNA): TGTGCCAGCAGCTTGGAGCTGGGACTAGCGGGAGATCTGCCAGAGACCCAGTACTTC.

This clone was detected only once. The CDR3 DNA is TGTGCCAGCAGCGTAGGGGGACAGGGGTTCAACAATGAGCAGTTCTTC. Translated: CASSVGGQGFNNEQFF. The chain has TRBV9 and TRBJ2-1; the match to TRBD1 covers 10 bases. The CDR3 is 16 amino acids. V dropped 0 bases and J dropped 5; count of bases not matched to a gene: 5. The germline CDR1 and CDR2 sequences are SGDLS and YYNGEE.

The rearrangement uses TRBV5-4 and TRBJ2-3; 10 nucleotides align to TRBD2. This CDR3 is built from 16 residues. V lost 6 bases and J lost 2; bases outside the gene matches: 9. CDR1 SGHNT and CDR2 YYREEE come from the germline V gene (reference sequence). CDR3 bases: TGTGCCAGCACCTCCACTAGCGGGATCGTCACAGATACGCAGTATTTT. Translated, it gives CASTSTSGIVTDTQYF. The complete variable domain, with remaining parts taken from reference TRBV5-4 and TRBJ2-3, reads ETGVTQSPTHLIKTRGQQVTLRCSSQSGHNTVSWYQQALGQGPQFIFQYYREEENGRGNFPPRFSGLQFPNYSSELNVNALELDDSALYLCASTSTSGIVTDTQYFGPGTRLTVL.

CDR3 coding DNA: TGTGCCACCAGCATGGGTCGTGTTAGCCCGGTCACCGGGGAGCTGTTTTTT. It yields the protein CATSMGRVSPVTGELFF. V usage is TRBV15 and J usage is TRBJ2-2, with unresolved D. CDR3 size: 17 residues. Trimming took 4 bases from V and 4 from J, leaving 19 bases between them. CDR1 is LNHNV, CDR2 YYDKDF, per germline (reference sequence).

The CDR3 reads CASSRGGSRTDTQYF. CDR3 sequence (DNA): TGTGCCAGCAGCCGTGGCGGGAGCCGCACAGATACGCAGTATTTT. V and J are TRBV14 and TRBJ2-3; TRBD2 matches at 7 bases. This CDR3 is built from 15 residues. Germline values: CDR1 SGHDN, CDR2 FVKESK. The V gene end was trimmed by 4 bases and the J gene end by 1 base; junction bases not matched to a gene: 5.

V is TRBV18 and J is TRBJ2-5; D is perhaps TRBD1 (6 bases). The germline CDR1 and CDR2 sequences are KGHSH and LQKENI. The V end was cut by 3 bases, the J end by 2 bases, with 10 bases between. The CDR3 runs to 14 residues. CDR3 in DNA: TGTGCCAGCTCACCCAAGGACAGACAAGAGACCCAGTACTTC. Amino acids: CASSPKDRQETQYF.

The count of this clone is one. V gene TRBV10-3 combines with J gene TRBJ2-1; TRBD2 agrees at 15 bases. The CDR3 is 14 amino acids. The trim removed 10 bases at V and 6 bases at J, leaving 4 bases unmatched. Germline values: CDR1 ENHRY, CDR2 SYGVKD. DNA for the CDR3: TGTGCCACCGGACTAGCGGGAGGGCCCAATGAGCAGTTCTTC. Protein product: CATGLAGGPNEQFF.

The V call is TRBV27, the J call TRBJ1-5; a weak D match, TRBD1 (5 bases). V shed 4 bases and J shed 4 bases, with 11 bases lying between them. This CDR3 region has 14 residues. Germline CDR1 MNHEY, CDR2 SMNVEV (reference sequence). CDR3: CASSSGRRNQPQHF. The CDR3 DNA reads TGTGCCAGCAGTTCGGGACGGCGGAATCAGCCCCAGCATTTT.

The chain carries TRBV19 and TRBJ2-3; D remains ambiguous. This CDR3 has 15 amino acids. The germline V gene has CDR1 LNHDA and CDR2 SQIVND (reference sequence). V was cut by 3 bases and J by 2 bases, with 12 bases left in between. The CDR3 protein is CASSIGQSYTDTQYF. DNA of the CDR3: TGTGCCAGTAGTATTGGGCAGTCCTACACAGATACGCAGTATTTT.

This clone was picked up a small number of times. The V gene is TRBV6-5, the J gene TRBJ2-7; D is perhaps TRBD1 (5 bases). The CDR3 covers 15 residues. The germline V gene encodes CDR1 MNHEY and CDR2 SVGAGI. Trimming removed 0 bases at V and 0 bases at J, with 9 bases between. The CDR3 region is CASSYSYRSSYEQYF. DNA of the CDR3: TGTGCCAGCAGTTACTCGTACAGGAGCTCCTACGAGCAGTACTTC.